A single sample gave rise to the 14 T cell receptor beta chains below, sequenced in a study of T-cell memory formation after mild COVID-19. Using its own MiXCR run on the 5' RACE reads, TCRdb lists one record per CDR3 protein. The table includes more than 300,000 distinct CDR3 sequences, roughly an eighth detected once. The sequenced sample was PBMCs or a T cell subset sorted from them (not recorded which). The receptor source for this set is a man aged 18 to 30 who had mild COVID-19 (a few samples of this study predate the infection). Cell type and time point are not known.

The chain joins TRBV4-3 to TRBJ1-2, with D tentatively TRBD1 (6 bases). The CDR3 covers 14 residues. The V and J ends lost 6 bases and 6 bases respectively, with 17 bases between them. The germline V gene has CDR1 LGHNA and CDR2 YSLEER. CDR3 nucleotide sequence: TGCGCCAGCAGTTATGGGTGGGACAAAGATGGCTACACCTTC. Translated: CASSYGWDKDGYTF.

CDR3 sequence (DNA): TGTGCCAGCAGCAAAGACGTAGAGAGATCCTACGAGCAGTACGTC. This sequence encodes CASSKDVERSYEQYV. The chain recombines TRBV21-1 with TRBJ2-7. TRBV21-1 is recorded as a pseudogene. The CDR3 loop spans 15 amino acids.

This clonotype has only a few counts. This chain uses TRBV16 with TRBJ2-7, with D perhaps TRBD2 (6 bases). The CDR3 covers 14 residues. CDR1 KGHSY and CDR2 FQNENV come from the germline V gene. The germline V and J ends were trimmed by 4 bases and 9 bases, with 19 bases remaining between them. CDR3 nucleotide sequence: TGTGCCAGCAGCCCCCACCTAGGAGGGGAAGGGCAGTACGTC. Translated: CASSPHLGGEGQYV.

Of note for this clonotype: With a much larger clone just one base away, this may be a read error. The CDR3 region has the DNA TGTGCCAGCAGCCCTCGGGACCTAGATGGGGAGACCCAGTACTTC. Its protein product is CASSPRDLDGETQYF. This rearrangement joins TRBV7-9 to TRBJ2-5, with D perhaps TRBD1 or TRBD2 (5 bases each). CDR3 length: 15 amino acids. Trimming removed 5 bases at V and 5 bases at J, with 18 bases between. Germline V gene sequence: CDR1 SEHNR, CDR2 FQNEAQ (reference sequence).

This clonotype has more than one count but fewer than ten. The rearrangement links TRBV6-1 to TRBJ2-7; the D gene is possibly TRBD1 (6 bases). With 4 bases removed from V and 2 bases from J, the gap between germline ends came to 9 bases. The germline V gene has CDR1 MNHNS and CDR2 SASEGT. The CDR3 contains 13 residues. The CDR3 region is CASSVGQTYEQYV. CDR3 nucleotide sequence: TGTGCCAGCAGTGTAGGACAGACCTACGAGCAGTACGTC.

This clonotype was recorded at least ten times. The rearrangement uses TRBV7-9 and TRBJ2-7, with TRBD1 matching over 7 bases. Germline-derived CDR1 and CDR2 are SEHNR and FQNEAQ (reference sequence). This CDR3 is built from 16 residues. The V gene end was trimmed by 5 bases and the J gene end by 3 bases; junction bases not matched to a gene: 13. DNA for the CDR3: TGTGCCAGCAGCACCCCCCCGGCAGGGGGTGGCTACGAGCAGTACTTC. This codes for CASSTPPAGGGYEQYF.

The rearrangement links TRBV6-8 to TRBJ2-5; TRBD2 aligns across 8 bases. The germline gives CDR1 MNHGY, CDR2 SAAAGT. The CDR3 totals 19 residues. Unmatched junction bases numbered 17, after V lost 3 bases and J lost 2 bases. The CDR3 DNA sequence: TGTGCCAGCAGTTATAGAGTGGAAGACTCCGAGCGGGGGCAAGAGACCCAGTACTTC. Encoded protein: CASSYRVEDSERGQETQYF.

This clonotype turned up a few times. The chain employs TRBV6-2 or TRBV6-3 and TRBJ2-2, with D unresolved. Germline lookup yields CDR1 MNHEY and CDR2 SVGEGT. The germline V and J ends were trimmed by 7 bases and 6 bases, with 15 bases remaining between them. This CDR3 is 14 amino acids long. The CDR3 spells CASNPRVLAGELFF. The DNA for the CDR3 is TGTGCCAGCAACCCCCGGGTCTTGGCCGGGGAGCTGTTTTTT.

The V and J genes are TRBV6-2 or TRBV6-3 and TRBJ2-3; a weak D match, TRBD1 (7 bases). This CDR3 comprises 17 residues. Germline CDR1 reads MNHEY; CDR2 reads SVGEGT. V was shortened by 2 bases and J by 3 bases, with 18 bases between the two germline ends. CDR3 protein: CASSYPPQEGATDTQYF. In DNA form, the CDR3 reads TGTGCCAGCAGTTACCCCCCCCAGGAGGGGGCAACAGATACGCAGTATTTT.

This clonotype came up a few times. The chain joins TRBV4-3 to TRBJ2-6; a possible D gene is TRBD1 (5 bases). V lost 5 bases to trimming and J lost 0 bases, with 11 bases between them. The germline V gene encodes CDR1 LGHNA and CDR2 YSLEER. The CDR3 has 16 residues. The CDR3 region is CASSETASSGANVLTF. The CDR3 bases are TGCGCCAGCAGCGAGACAGCAAGCTCTGGGGCCAACGTCCTGACTTTC.

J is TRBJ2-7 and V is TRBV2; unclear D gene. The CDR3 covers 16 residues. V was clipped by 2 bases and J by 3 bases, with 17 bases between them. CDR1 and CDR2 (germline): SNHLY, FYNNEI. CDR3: CASSEPPWARSYEQYF. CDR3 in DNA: TGTGCCAGCAGTGAACCCCCGTGGGCCAGGAGCTACGAGCAGTACTTC.

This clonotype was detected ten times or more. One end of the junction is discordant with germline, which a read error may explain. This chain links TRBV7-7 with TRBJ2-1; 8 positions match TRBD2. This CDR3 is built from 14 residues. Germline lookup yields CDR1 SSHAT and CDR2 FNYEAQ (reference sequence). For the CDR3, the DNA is TGTGCTAGCAGTCGGGGGGGTCAGTTTGATGAGCAGTTCTTC. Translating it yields CASSRGGQFDEQFF. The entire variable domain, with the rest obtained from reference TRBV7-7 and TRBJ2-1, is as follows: GAGVSQSPRYKVTKRGQDVTLRCDPISSHATLYWYQQALGQGPEFLTYFNYEAQPDKSGLPSDRFSAERPEGSISTLTIQRTEQRDSAMYRCASSRGGQFDEQFFGPGTRLTVL.

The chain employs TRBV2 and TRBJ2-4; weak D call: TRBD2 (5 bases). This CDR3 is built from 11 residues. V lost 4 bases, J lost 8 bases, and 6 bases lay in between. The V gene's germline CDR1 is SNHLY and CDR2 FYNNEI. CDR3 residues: CASSVRDIQYF. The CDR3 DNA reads TGTGCCAGCAGTGTGCGGGACATTCAGTACTTC.

CDR3 in DNA: TGCGCCAGCAGCCAAGATGTCCAATATACGCAGTATTTT. Residues: CASSQDVQYTQYF. V and J are TRBV4-3 and TRBJ2-3; D is uncertain. V gave up 0 bases and J gave up 7 bases, with 8 bases separating them. Germline CDR1 is LGHNA and CDR2 is YSLEER. The CDR3 sequence is 13 residues long.